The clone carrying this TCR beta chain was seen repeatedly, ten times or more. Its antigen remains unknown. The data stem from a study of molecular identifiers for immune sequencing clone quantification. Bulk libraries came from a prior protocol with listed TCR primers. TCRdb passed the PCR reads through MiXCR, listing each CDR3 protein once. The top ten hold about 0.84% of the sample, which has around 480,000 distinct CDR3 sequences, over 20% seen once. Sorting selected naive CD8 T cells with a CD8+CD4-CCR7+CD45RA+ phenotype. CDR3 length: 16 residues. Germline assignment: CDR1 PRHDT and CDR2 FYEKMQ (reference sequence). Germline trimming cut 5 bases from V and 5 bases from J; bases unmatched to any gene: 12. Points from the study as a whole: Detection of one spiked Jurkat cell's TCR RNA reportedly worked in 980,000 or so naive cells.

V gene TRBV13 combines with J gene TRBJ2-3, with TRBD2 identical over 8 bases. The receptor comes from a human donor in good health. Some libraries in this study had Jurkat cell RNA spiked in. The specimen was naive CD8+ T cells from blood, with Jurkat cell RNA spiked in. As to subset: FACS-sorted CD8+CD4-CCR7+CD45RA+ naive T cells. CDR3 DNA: TGTGCCAGCAGCGGACAAGCGGGGGCCTTACGAGATACGCAGTATTTT. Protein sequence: CASSGQAGALRDTQYF.